The rows below give T cell receptor beta chains drawn from one sample of a study of blood T cell repertoires in COVID-19. Profiling relied on immunoSEQ multiplex PCR, and the TCRdb table lists in-frame clones only, not all of them. The table has 150,000 to 200,000 clones, roughly four fifths seen once. The sample was peripheral blood. These receptors were collected from a woman aged 25 to 45 with acute or convalescent COVID-19. CDR3s include the opening cysteine and the closing phenylalanine or tryptophan. Fields, in order: J gene, D gene, V gene, CDR3 length, clone size, CDR3 DNA, CDR3 protein. A D gene is named only where the DNA matches it firmly. Rows may omit the clone size; those that give it use once, few, many or a size class.

J gene: TRBJ1-2; D gene: NA; V gene: TRBV5-1; CDR3 length: 15; clone size: NA; CDR3 DNA: TGCGCCAGCAGCTTGGGGTCCACTAGTACTCCTGGCTACACCTTC; CDR3 protein: CASSLGSTSTPGYTF
J gene: TRBJ2-1; D gene: TRBD1; V gene: TRBV5-1; CDR3 length: 14; clone size: NA; CDR3 DNA: TGCGCCAGCACCTCGGGGCCAGGGGGCAATGAGCAGTTCTTC; CDR3 protein: CASTSGPGGNEQFF
J gene: TRBJ2-4; D gene: NA; V gene: TRBV11-3; CDR3 length: 19; clone size: NA; CDR3 DNA: TGTGCCAGCAGCTTAGCGGTTTTAAACAGGCCAAGGTGGGAAAACATTCAGTACTTC; CDR3 protein: CASSLAVLNRPRWENIQYF
J gene: TRBJ2-3; D gene: NA; V gene: TRBV5-1; CDR3 length: 15; clone size: few; CDR3 DNA: TGCGCCAGCAGCTTGGAAGCTAGCAGCACAGATACGCAGTATTTT; CDR3 protein: CASSLEASSTDTQYF
J gene: TRBJ2-3; D gene: TRBD2; V gene: TRBV27; CDR3 length: 16; clone size: NA; CDR3 DNA: TGTGCCAGCAGTTTATCCAGCGGGGGCCAAACAGATACGCAGTATTTT; CDR3 protein: CASSLSSGGQTDTQYF
J gene: TRBJ2-3; D gene: TRBD2; V gene: TRBV9; CDR3 length: 15; clone size: once; CDR3 DNA: TGTGCCAGCACTTACCCCGGGGGGTACACAGATACGCAGTATTTT; CDR3 protein: CASTYPGGYTDTQYF
J gene: TRBJ1-2; D gene: NA; V gene: TRBV5-1; CDR3 length: 13; clone size: NA; CDR3 DNA: TGCGCCAGCAGCTTGGGAACAGGCTTCGGCTACACCTTC; CDR3 protein: CASSLGTGFGYTF
J gene: TRBJ2-1; D gene: NA; V gene: TRBV4-3; CDR3 length: 17; clone size: NA; CDR3 DNA: TGCGCCAGCAGCCAAGAGGCTAGGATTGGATCCTACAATGAGCAGTTCTTC; CDR3 protein: CASSQEARIGSYNEQFF
J gene: TRBJ1-6; D gene: NA; V gene: TRBV19; CDR3 length: 14; clone size: NA; CDR3 DNA: TGTGCCAGTAGTATCCGCGGCGGTAATTCACCCCTCCACTTT; CDR3 protein: CASSIRGGNSPLHF
J gene: TRBJ2-5; D gene: NA; V gene: TRBV24-1; CDR3 length: 14; clone size: NA; CDR3 DNA: TGTGCCACCAGTGACCCCCGCAGCGAGGAGACCCAGTACTTC; CDR3 protein: CATSDPRSEETQYF
J gene: TRBJ1-6; D gene: NA; V gene: TRBV5-4; CDR3 length: 13; clone size: NA; CDR3 DNA: TGTGCCAGCAGCCCCCCTGGAGATTCACCCCTCCACTTT; CDR3 protein: CASSPPGDSPLHF
J gene: TRBJ2-7; D gene: NA; V gene: TRBV6-5; CDR3 length: 13; clone size: NA; CDR3 DNA: TGTGCCAGCAGGATCGAGAGAGACTACGAGCAGTACTTC; CDR3 protein: CASRIERDYEQYF
J gene: TRBJ2-3; D gene: NA; V gene: TRBV5-1; CDR3 length: 17; clone size: NA; CDR3 DNA: TGCGCCAGCAGCCCAATAACTCAGGGGCCCCTACGAGATACGCAGTATTTT; CDR3 protein: CASSPITQGPLRDTQYF
J gene: TRBJ1-1; D gene: NA; V gene: TRBV4-1; CDR3 length: 15; clone size: once; CDR3 DNA: TGCGCCAGCAGCCAAGGACAGTTCATGAACACTGAAGCTTTCTTT; CDR3 protein: CASSQGQFMNTEAFF
J gene: TRBJ1-4; D gene: NA; V gene: TRBV6-2/TRBV6-3; CDR3 length: 15; clone size: NA; CDR3 DNA: TGTGCCAGCAGTGCTACAGGCCTCCCTGGGATAAAACTGTTTTTT; CDR3 protein: CASSATGLPGIKLFF
J gene: TRBJ2-1; D gene: NA; V gene: TRBV9; CDR3 length: 17; clone size: once; CDR3 DNA: TGTGCCAGCAGCACCCATCCCCAGGGGGGCTCCTACAATGAGCAGTTCTTC; CDR3 protein: CASSTHPQGGSYNEQFF
J gene: TRBJ2-2; D gene: TRBD2; V gene: TRBV27; CDR3 length: 17; clone size: NA; CDR3 DNA: TGTGCCAGCAGTTATAAGCCTAGCGGGGGGAACACCGGGGAGCTGTTTTTT; CDR3 protein: CASSYKPSGGNTGELFF
J gene: TRBJ1-3; D gene: TRBD1; V gene: TRBV5-1; CDR3 length: 16; clone size: NA; CDR3 DNA: TGCGCCAGCAGCTTGGGGCAGACAGGGGGTGGAAACACCATATATTTT; CDR3 protein: CASSLGQTGGGNTIYF
J gene: TRBJ1-1; D gene: NA; V gene: TRBV21-1; CDR3 length: 16; clone size: NA; CDR3 DNA: TGTGCCAGCAGCAAAGAGCGGATAGGGCGCGGGGCTGAAGCTTTCTTT; CDR3 protein: CASSKERIGRGAEAFF
J gene: TRBJ2-7; D gene: TRBD1; V gene: TRBV10-1; CDR3 length: 13; clone size: NA; CDR3 DNA: TGCGCCAGCAGTGAGTCGCCAGGGGGCCACCAGTACTTC; CDR3 protein: CASSESPGGHQYF
J gene: TRBJ2-7; D gene: TRBD2; V gene: TRBV27; CDR3 length: 15; clone size: NA; CDR3 DNA: TGTGCCAGCAGTTTTTATGGGGGGGAGGAGTACGAGCAGTACTTC; CDR3 protein: CASSFYGGEEYEQYF
J gene: TRBJ1-2; D gene: NA; V gene: TRBV28; CDR3 length: 13; clone size: NA; CDR3 DNA: TGTGCCAGCAGTTTAGACAGCCGCTATGGCTACACCTTC; CDR3 protein: CASSLDSRYGYTF
J gene: TRBJ1-1; D gene: TRBD1; V gene: TRBV7-2; CDR3 length: 14; clone size: NA; CDR3 DNA: TGTGCCAGCAGTGGGGACAGGGTGAACACTGAAGCTTTCTTT; CDR3 protein: CASSGDRVNTEAFF
J gene: TRBJ1-2; D gene: NA; V gene: TRBV14; CDR3 length: 13; clone size: NA; CDR3 DNA: TGTGCCAGCAGCCAGTGGGGCGGTGGTGGCTACACCTTC; CDR3 protein: CASSQWGGGGYTF
J gene: TRBJ2-3; D gene: NA; V gene: TRBV7-2; CDR3 length: 14; clone size: NA; CDR3 DNA: TGTGCCAGCAGCTTAGGGTTAGCCTCGGATACGCAGTATTTT; CDR3 protein: CASSLGLASDTQYF
J gene: TRBJ1-4; D gene: TRBD1; V gene: TRBV7-9; CDR3 length: 17; clone size: once; CDR3 DNA: TGTGCCAGCAGCTTCTACAGGGGCCTGGGGACTAATGAAAAACTGTTTTTT; CDR3 protein: CASSFYRGLGTNEKLFF
J gene: TRBJ1-6; D gene: TRBD1; V gene: TRBV5-1; CDR3 length: 18; clone size: once; CDR3 DNA: TGCGCCAGCAGCTTTGAAGGGGACAGGCGAAATTATAATTCACCCCTCCACTTT; CDR3 protein: CASSFEGDRRNYNSPLHF
J gene: TRBJ2-2; D gene: NA; V gene: TRBV27; CDR3 length: 12; clone size: NA; CDR3 DNA: TGTGCCAGCAGCCCTATCACCGGGGAGCTGTTTTTT; CDR3 protein: CASSPITGELFF
J gene: TRBJ1-2; D gene: NA; V gene: TRBV28; CDR3 length: 13; clone size: NA; CDR3 DNA: TGTGCCAGCAGTTCTTTCTCTAACTATGGCTACACCTTC; CDR3 protein: CASSSFSNYGYTF
J gene: TRBJ2-1; D gene: NA; V gene: TRBV19; CDR3 length: 14; clone size: NA; CDR3 DNA: TGTGCCAGTAGTTTAGGGAGCTCCTACAATGAGCAGTTCTTC; CDR3 protein: CASSLGSSYNEQFF
J gene: TRBJ1-4; D gene: NA; V gene: TRBV19; CDR3 length: 14; clone size: NA; CDR3 DNA: TGTGCCACTAGGGGGTGGACAAGCAATGAAAAACTGTTTTTT; CDR3 protein: CATRGWTSNEKLFF
J gene: TRBJ2-7; D gene: TRBD2; V gene: TRBV30; CDR3 length: 14; clone size: NA; CDR3 DNA: TGTGCCTGGACCCCCGGGGGGGCGAGGTACGAGCAGTACTTC; CDR3 protein: CAWTPGGARYEQYF
J gene: TRBJ1-5; D gene: NA; V gene: TRBV28; CDR3 length: 13; clone size: NA; CDR3 DNA: TGTGCCAGCAGAGACATTAGCAATCAGCCCCAGCATTTT; CDR3 protein: CASRDISNQPQHF
J gene: TRBJ2-7; D gene: TRBD1; V gene: TRBV30; CDR3 length: 12; clone size: once; CDR3 DNA: TGTGCCTGGAGAGCCAACAGGGGCGAGCAGTACTTC; CDR3 protein: CAWRANRGEQYF
J gene: TRBJ1-2; D gene: NA; V gene: TRBV6-1; CDR3 length: 17; clone size: NA; CDR3 DNA: TGTGCCAGCAGTGAGGGGACCCCGGGAGGCTGGGTGAGGGGCTACACCTTC; CDR3 protein: CASSEGTPGGWVRGYTF
J gene: TRBJ1-2; D gene: TRBD1; V gene: TRBV9; CDR3 length: 14; clone size: NA; CDR3 DNA: TGTGCCAGCAGCGTCAGGGACAGGGACTATGGCTACACCTTC; CDR3 protein: CASSVRDRDYGYTF
J gene: TRBJ1-6; D gene: TRBD1; V gene: TRBV2; CDR3 length: 17; clone size: NA; CDR3 DNA: TGTGCCAGCAGTTCCTTGGGGACAGGGTCCCTCGGGATCACCCTCCACTTT; CDR3 protein: CASSSLGTGSLGITLHF
J gene: TRBJ2-1; D gene: NA; V gene: TRBV27; CDR3 length: 15; clone size: NA; CDR3 DNA: TGTGCCAGCAGTTTAATCTTCTATCAGGGCAATGAGCAGTTCTTC; CDR3 protein: CASSLIFYQGNEQFF
J gene: TRBJ1-3; D gene: NA; V gene: TRBV16; CDR3 length: 14; clone size: NA; CDR3 DNA: TGTGCCAGCAGCCCGCACGGCTCTGGAAACACCATATATTTT; CDR3 protein: CASSPHGSGNTIYF
J gene: TRBJ2-3; D gene: NA; V gene: TRBV27; CDR3 length: 14; clone size: NA; CDR3 DNA: TGTGCCAGCATACGGCGGGGAGGCACAGATACGCAGTATTTT; CDR3 protein: CASIRRGGTDTQYF
J gene: TRBJ2-7; D gene: NA; V gene: TRBV19; CDR3 length: 15; clone size: once; CDR3 DNA: TGTGCCAGTAGTATGGAGGGGAGACCTTGGGACGAGCAGTACTTC; CDR3 protein: CASSMEGRPWDEQYF
J gene: TRBJ2-1; D gene: NA; V gene: TRBV27; CDR3 length: 12; clone size: NA; CDR3 DNA: TGTGCCAGCAGTTTACAGGGCAATGAGCAGTTCTTC; CDR3 protein: CASSLQGNEQFF
J gene: TRBJ1-5; D gene: NA; V gene: TRBV7-4; CDR3 length: 17; clone size: NA; CDR3 DNA: TGTGCCAGCAGCTTAAGGTACGACAGGCTTGCGGATCAGCCCCAGCATTTT; CDR3 protein: CASSLRYDRLADQPQHF
J gene: TRBJ1-4; D gene: TRBD1; V gene: TRBV27; CDR3 length: 15; clone size: NA; CDR3 DNA: TGTGCCAGCACCGTGACAGGGGAGATTTCGGAAAAACTGTTTTTT; CDR3 protein: CASTVTGEISEKLFF
J gene: TRBJ2-1; D gene: TRBD1; V gene: TRBV9; CDR3 length: 17; clone size: NA; CDR3 DNA: TGTGCCAGCAGCGTAGAGGCAGGGGGTGCCTCCTTCAATGAGCAGTTCTTC; CDR3 protein: CASSVEAGGASFNEQFF
J gene: TRBJ1-5; D gene: TRBD1; V gene: TRBV6-1; CDR3 length: 16; clone size: NA; CDR3 DNA: TGTGCCAGCAGTGAAGACTTAGGACAGGGCTATCAGCCCCAGCATTTT; CDR3 protein: CASSEDLGQGYQPQHF
J gene: TRBJ2-4; D gene: TRBD2; V gene: TRBV5-4; CDR3 length: 18; clone size: once; CDR3 DNA: TGTGCCAGCAGCTTGGTCGGGGGGGGACTAATAGCCAAAAACATTCAGTACTTC; CDR3 protein: CASSLVGGGLIAKNIQYF
J gene: TRBJ2-7; D gene: TRBD1; V gene: TRBV28; CDR3 length: 16; clone size: NA; CDR3 DNA: TGTGCCAGCAGTCACTCCGACCCGGACAGGATCTACGAGCAGTACTTC; CDR3 protein: CASSHSDPDRIYEQYF
J gene: TRBJ2-7; D gene: NA; V gene: TRBV4-1; CDR3 length: 13; clone size: NA; CDR3 DNA: TGCGCCAGCAGCCCCAGTGTGATCTACGAGCAGTACTTC; CDR3 protein: CASSPSVIYEQYF
J gene: TRBJ1-2; D gene: NA; V gene: TRBV30; CDR3 length: 12; clone size: NA; CDR3 DNA: TGTGCCTGGAACGGCGGGACCTATGGCTACACCTTC; CDR3 protein: CAWNGGTYGYTF
J gene: TRBJ1-1; D gene: TRBD1; V gene: TRBV28; CDR3 length: 14; clone size: NA; CDR3 DNA: TGTGCCAGCACCATCACAGGGGCGAACACTGAAGCTTTCTTT; CDR3 protein: CASTITGANTEAFF